The T cell receptor (beta chain) described here comes from a study of blood T cells in healthy people across ages. The CDR3 is 18 residues long. Unmatched junction bases numbered 11, after V lost 0 bases and J lost 4 bases. The V gene's germline CDR1 is MNHEY and CDR2 SVGEGT. Note on this clonotype: What it recognizes is unknown.

Notes on the study in general: In older individuals, TCR beta diversity per million T cells was lower, falling roughly linearly with age.

Alongside a J-beta primer mix, a sample-barcoded 5' primer served in a second PCR lasting about 7 to 11 cycles. Researchers report that a template-switch adaptor with 12 random nucleotides tagged each cDNA molecule. One entry per CDR3 protein, called by TCRdb with MiXCR from the 5' RACE reads. The data contain fewer than 2 million distinct CDR3 sequences, about two fifths of them singletons. The chain uses TRBV6-2 or TRBV6-3 and TRBJ2-3, with 9 bases matching TRBD1. Sequencing was carried out using blood. The TCR was taken from a human donor in good health. CDR3 amino acids: CASSYSGTGSGGPDTQYF. DNA of the CDR3: TGTGCCAGCAGTTACTCCGGGACAGGGTCAGGGGGCCCAGATACGCAGTATTTT.